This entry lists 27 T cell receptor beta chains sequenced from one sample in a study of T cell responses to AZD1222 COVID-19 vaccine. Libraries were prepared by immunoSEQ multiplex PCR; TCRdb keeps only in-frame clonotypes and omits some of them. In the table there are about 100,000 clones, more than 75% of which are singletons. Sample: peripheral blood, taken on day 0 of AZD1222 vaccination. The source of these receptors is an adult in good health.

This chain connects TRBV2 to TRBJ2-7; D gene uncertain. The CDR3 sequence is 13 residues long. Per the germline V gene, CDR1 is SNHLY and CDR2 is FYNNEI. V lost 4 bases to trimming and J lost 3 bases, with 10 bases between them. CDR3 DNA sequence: TGTGCCAGCAGTGGGGCCGGGTTCTACGAGCAGTACTTC. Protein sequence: CASSGAGFYEQYF.

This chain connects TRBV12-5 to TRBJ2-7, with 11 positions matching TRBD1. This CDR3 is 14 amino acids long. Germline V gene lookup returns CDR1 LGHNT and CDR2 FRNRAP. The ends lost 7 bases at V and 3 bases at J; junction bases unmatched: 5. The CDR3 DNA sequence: TGTGCTAGTGCTTGGGGGACAGGGGGCTACGAGCAGTACTTC. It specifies CASAWGTGGYEQYF.

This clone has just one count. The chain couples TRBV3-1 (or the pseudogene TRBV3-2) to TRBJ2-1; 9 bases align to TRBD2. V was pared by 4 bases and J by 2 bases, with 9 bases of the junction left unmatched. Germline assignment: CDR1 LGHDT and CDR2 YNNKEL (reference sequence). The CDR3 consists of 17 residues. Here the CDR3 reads CASSPGEPSGAYNEQFF. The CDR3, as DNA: TGTGCCAGCAGCCCAGGGGAGCCTAGCGGGGCCTACAATGAGCAGTTCTTC.

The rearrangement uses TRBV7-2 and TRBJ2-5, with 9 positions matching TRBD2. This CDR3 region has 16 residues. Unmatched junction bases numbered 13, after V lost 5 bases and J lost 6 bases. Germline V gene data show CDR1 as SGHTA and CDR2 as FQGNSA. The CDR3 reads CASSPSGGGAVQTQYF. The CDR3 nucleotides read TGTGCCAGCAGCCCTAGTGGCGGGGGGGCCGTCCAGACCCAGTACTTC.

Here the CDR3 DNA reads TGTGCCAGCAGTGCCTGGAGCGCAGGGATAGCAGAGACCCAGTACTTC. Protein: CASSAWSAGIAETQYF. The genes are TRBV6-1 and TRBJ2-5, with D perhaps TRBD1 (5 bases). Between the trimmed V and J ends, which lost 4 bases and 4 bases, there was a span of 19 bases. The CDR3 is made up of 16 amino acids. The germline gives CDR1 MNHNS, CDR2 SASEGT.

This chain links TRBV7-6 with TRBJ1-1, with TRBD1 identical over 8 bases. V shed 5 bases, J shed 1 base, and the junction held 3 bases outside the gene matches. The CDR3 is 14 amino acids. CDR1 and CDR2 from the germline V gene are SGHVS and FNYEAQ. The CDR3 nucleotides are TGTGCCAGCAGCCACGGACAGGGGAACACTGAAGCTTTCTTT. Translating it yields CASSHGQGNTEAFF.

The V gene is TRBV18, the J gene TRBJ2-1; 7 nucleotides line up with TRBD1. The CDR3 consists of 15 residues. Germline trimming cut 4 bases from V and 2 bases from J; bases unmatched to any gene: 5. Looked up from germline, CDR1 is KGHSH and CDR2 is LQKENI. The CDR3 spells CASSLPGQTYNEQFF. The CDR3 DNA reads TGTGCCAGCTCACTACCGGGACAGACCTACAATGAGCAGTTCTTC.

CDR3 nucleotides: TGTGCCAGTAGTATTTGGGCTAGCGGCACAGATACGCAGTATTTT. Translation: CASSIWASGTDTQYF. The V gene is TRBV19, the J gene TRBJ2-3; tentatively, D is TRBD2 (6 bases). This CDR3 contains 15 residues. The ends were cut back, 3 bases at V and 1 base at J, with 11 bases in the middle. Germline V gene sequence: CDR1 LNHDA, CDR2 SQIVND (reference sequence).

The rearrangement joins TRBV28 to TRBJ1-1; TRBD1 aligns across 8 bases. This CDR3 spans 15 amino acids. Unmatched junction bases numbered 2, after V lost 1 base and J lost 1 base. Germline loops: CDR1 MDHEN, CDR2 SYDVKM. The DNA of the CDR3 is TGTGCCAGCAGTTTATTGGGACAGGAGAACACTGAAGCTTTCTTT. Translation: CASSLLGQENTEAFF. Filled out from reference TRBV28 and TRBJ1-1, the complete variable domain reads DVKVTQSSRYLVKRTGEKVFLECVQDMDHENMFWYRQDPGLGLRLIYFSYDVKMKEKGDIPEGYSVSREKKERFSLILESASTNQTSMYLCASSLLGQENTEAFFGQGTRLTVV.

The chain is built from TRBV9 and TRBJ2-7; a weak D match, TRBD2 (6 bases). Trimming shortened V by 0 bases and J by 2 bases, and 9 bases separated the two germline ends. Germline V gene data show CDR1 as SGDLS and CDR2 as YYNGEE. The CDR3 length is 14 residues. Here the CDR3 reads CASSVEEGPYEQYF. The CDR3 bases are TGTGCCAGCAGCGTAGAGGAGGGGCCCTACGAGCAGTACTTC.

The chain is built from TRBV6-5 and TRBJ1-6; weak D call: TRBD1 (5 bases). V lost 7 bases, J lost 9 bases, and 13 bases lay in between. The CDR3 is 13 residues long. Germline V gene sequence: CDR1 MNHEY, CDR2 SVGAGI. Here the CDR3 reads CASNGQWASPLHF. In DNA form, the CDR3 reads TGTGCCAGCAACGGACAATGGGCTTCACCCCTCCACTTT.

The CDR3 DNA is TGTGCCAGCAGCTCCCGGGACAGGGATCTAGCCAAAAACATTCAGTACTTC. Translating gives CASSSRDRDLAKNIQYF. The chain has TRBV7-3 and TRBJ2-4; the match to TRBD1 covers 9 bases. The V segment lost 4 bases and the J segment 0 bases; nucleotides outside the gene matches: 7. The germline V gene encodes CDR1 SGHTA and CDR2 FQGTGA. The CDR3 is 17 residues long.

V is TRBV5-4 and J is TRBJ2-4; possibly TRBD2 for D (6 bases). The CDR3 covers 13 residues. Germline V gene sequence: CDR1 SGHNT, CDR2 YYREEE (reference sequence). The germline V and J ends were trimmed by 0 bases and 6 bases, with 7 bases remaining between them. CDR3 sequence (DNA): TGTGCCAGCAGCTTGGTCGGGGGAAACATTCAGTACTTC. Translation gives CASSLVGGNIQYF. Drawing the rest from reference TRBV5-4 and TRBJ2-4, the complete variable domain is ETGVTQSPTHLIKTRGQQVTLRCSSQSGHNTVSWYQQALGQGPQFIFQYYREEENGRGNFPPRFSGLQFPNYSSELNVNALELDDSALYLCASSLVGGNIQYFGAGTRLSVL.

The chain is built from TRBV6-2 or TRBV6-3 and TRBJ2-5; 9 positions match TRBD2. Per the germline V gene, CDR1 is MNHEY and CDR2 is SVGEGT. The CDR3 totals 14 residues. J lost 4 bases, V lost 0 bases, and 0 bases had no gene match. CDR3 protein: CASSYSSGGETQYF. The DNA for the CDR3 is TGTGCCAGCAGTTACTCTAGCGGGGGAGAGACCCAGTACTTC.

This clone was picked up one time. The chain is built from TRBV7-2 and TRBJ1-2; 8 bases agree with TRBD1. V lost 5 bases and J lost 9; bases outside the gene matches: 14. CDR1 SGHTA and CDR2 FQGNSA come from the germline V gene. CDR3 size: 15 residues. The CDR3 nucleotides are TGTGCCAGCAGCCCCCCTGTCAGGGGGCGGGTGAGCTACACCTTC. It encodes CASSPPVRGRVSYTF.

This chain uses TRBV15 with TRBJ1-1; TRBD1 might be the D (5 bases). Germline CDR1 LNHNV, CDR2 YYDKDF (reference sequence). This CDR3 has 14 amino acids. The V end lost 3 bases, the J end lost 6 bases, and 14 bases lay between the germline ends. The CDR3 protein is CATSRGDLTSEAFF. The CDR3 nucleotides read TGTGCCACCAGCAGGGGGGATTTGACCTCTGAAGCTTTCTTT.

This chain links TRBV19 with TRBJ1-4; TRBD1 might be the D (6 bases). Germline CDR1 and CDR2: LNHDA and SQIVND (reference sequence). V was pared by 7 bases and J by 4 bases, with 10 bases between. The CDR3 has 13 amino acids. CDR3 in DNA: TGTGCCAGTAATAGGGGGATTAATGAAAAACTGTTTTTT. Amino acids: CASNRGINEKLFF.

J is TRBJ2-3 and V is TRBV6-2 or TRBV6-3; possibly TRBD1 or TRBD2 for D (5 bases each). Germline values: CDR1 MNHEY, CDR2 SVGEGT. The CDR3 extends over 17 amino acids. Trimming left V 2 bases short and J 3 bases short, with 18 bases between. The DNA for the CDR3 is TGTGCCAGCAGTTACGGGGCAGGGAGCATTTTTACAGATACGCAGTATTTT. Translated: CASSYGAGSIFTDTQYF.

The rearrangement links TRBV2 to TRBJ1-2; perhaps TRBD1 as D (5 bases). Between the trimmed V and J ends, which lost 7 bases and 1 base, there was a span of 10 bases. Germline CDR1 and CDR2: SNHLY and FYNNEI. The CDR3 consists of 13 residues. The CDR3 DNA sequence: TGTGCCAGCAAACGACAGTTTAACTATGGCTACACCTTC. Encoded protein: CASKRQFNYGYTF.

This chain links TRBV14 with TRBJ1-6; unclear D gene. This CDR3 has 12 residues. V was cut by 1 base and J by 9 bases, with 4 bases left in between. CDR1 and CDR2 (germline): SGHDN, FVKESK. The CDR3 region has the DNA TGTGCCAGCAGCCAAGGGGGTTCACCCCTCCACTTT. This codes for CASSQGGSPLHF.

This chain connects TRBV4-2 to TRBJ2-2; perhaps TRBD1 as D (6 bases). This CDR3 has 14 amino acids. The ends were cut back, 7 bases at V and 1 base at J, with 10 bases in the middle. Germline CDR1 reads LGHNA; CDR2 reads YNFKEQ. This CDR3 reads CASTGQENTGELFF. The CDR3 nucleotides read TGTGCCAGCACGGGACAAGAGAACACCGGGGAGCTGTTTTTT.

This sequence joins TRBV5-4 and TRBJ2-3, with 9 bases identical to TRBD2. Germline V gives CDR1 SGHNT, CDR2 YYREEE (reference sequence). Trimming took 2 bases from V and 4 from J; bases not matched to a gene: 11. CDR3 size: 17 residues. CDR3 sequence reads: CASSFNWRGGGADTQYF. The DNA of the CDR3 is TGTGCCAGCAGCTTCAATTGGCGGGGGGGCGGCGCAGATACGCAGTATTTT.

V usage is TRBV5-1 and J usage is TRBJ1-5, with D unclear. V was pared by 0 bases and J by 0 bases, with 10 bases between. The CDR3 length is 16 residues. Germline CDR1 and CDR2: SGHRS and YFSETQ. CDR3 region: CASSLGTGDSNQPQHF. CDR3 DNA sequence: TGCGCCAGCAGCTTGGGGACGGGAGATAGCAATCAGCCCCAGCATTTT.

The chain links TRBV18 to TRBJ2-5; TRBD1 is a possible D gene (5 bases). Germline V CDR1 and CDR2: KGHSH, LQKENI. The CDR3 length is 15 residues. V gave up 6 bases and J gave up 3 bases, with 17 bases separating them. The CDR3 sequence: CASSPHQGPEETQYF. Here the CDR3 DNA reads TGTGCCAGCTCTCCTCACCAGGGTCCAGAAGAGACCCAGTACTTC. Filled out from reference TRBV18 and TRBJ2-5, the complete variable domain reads NAGVMQNPRHLVRRRGQEARLRCSPMKGHSHVYWYRQLPEEGLKFMVYLQKENIIDESGMPKERFSAEFPKEGPSILRIQQVVRGDSAAYFCASSPHQGPEETQYFGPGTRLLVL.

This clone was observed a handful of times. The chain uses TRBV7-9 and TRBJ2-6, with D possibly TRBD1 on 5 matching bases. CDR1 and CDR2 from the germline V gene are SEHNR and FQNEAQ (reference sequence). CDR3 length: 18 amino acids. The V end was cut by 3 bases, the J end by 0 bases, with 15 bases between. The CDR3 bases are TGTGCCAGCAGCTTTCTAGGGGCTCCTAACTCTGGGGCCAACGTCCTGACTTTC. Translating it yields CASSFLGAPNSGANVLTF.

The CDR3 sequence is CASTIRGQGLVHYGYTF. In DNA, the CDR3 is TGTGCCAGCACCATTCGGGGACAGGGTCTCGTCCACTATGGCTACACCTTC. The chain has TRBV5-6 and TRBJ1-2; 9 nucleotides match TRBD1. CDR1 is SGHDT and CDR2 is YYEEEE in the germline V gene. The CDR3 is made up of 17 amino acids. The trim removed 6 bases at V and 3 bases at J, leaving 15 bases unmatched. The full variable domain, with the rest looked up from reference TRBV5-6 and TRBJ1-2, is DAGVTQSPTHLIKTRGQQVTLRCSPKSGHDTVSWYQQALGQGPQFIFQYYEEEERQRGNFPDRFSGHQFPNYSSELNVNALLLGDSALYLCASTIRGQGLVHYGYTFGSGTRLTVV.

The CDR3 sequence: CAWARAWGEQFF. The CDR3 region has the DNA TGTGCCTGGGCTAGGGCGTGGGGCGAGCAGTTCTTC. This chain links TRBV30 with TRBJ2-1; possible D gene TRBD1, 5 bases. The CDR3 sequence is 12 residues long. Germline CDR1 reads GTSNPN; CDR2 reads SVGIG (reference sequence). The V end was cut by 5 bases, the J end by 10 bases, with 15 bases between.